The clone carrying this T cell receptor beta chain was seen a handful of times. The data are from a study of beta chain features in type 1 diabetes. Reverse transcribing all isolated RNA meant expressed TCRB transcripts were sequenced. The assay was immunoSEQ multiplex PCR, and TCRdb's table has in-frame clones only and misses some. Of about 620,000 clones in the sample, roughly 16% were seen once. This receptor was obtained from a man aged 18 to 30 in good health. Sequencing was carried out using naive CD4+ T cells from blood.

CDR3 nucleotides: TGTGCCAGCAGGGACCGGGACAGCCTTCAAGAGACCCAGTACTTC. Residues: CASRDRDSLQETQYF. J is TRBJ2-5 and V is TRBV21-1; TRBD1, the table's D call, was not compared with the DNA. TRBV21-1 is a pseudogene segment. This CDR3 spans 15 amino acids.